This T cell receptor (beta chain) was profiled in a study of vaccination effects on CD4 cells after COVID-19. Antigen-specific CD4+ T cell clonotypes were called by their expansion after viral peptide-pool culture in ViraFEST. Isolation of CD4+ T cells took place after about nine days of culture. The person had a PCR-confirmed SARS-CoV-2 infection during March to December 2020. Assay: immunoSEQ multiplex PCR; the TCRdb copy retains only in-frame clones and omits some. Of some 24,000 clones listed, 65% to 85% were seen once; the top ten hold roughly 15%. As to this clone: As yet, its antigen is unknown.

Losses at the gene ends were 3 bases for V and 7 bases for J; bases not matched to a gene: 2. The CDR3 is made up of 13 amino acids. CDR1 and CDR2 from the germline V gene are SGHNT and YENEEA. The sequence was obtained from a human donor who had a prior SARS-CoV-2 infection. The specimen comprised CD4+ T cells from PBMCs cultured with SARS-CoV-2 spike peptides, sampled before COVID-19 vaccination. The V and J genes are TRBV11-3 and TRBJ1-5; 8 bases map to TRBD1. CDR3 DNA sequence: TGTGCCAGCAGCTTGGACAGGGAACAGCCCCAGCATTTT. It specifies CASSLDREQPQHF.